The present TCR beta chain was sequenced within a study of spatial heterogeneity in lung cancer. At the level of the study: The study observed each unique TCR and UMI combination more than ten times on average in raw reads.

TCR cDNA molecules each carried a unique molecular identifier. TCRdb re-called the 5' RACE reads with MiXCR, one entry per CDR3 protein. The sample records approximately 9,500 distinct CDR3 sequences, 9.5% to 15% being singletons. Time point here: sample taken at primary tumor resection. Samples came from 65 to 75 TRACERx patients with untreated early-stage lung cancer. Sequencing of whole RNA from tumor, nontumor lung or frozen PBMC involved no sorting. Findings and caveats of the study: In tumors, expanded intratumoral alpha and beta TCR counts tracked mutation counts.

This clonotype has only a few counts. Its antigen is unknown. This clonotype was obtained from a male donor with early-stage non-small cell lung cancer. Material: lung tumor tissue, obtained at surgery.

CDR3 DNA sequence: TGCGCCAGCAGCCGAGGAGAGGACTACGAGCAGTACTTC. Protein product: CASSRGEDYEQYF. The chain combines TRBV4-3 with TRBJ2-7; D gene ambiguous. The CDR3 has 13 residues. V lost 4 bases and J 3 bases, leaving 10 bases between the germline ends. The germline gives CDR1 LGHNA, CDR2 YSLEER.